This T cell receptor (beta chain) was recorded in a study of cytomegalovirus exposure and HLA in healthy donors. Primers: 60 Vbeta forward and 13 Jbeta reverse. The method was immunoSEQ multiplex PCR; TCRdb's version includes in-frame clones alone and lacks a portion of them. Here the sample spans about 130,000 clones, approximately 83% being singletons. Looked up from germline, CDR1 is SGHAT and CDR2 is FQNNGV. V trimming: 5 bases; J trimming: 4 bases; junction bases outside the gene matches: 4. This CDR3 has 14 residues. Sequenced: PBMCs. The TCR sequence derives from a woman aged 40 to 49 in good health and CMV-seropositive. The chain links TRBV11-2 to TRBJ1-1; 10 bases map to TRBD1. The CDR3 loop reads CASSPWTGGTEAFF. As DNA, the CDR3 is TGTGCCAGCAGCCCGTGGACAGGGGGCACTGAAGCTTTCTTT.